This T cell receptor beta chain was observed in a study of T cells in Graves' hyperthyroidism and ophthalmopathy. Deletions cut 1 base from V and 1 base from J, with 7 bases between. This CDR3 has 14 amino acids. Germline lookup yields CDR1 SGDLS and CDR2 YYNGEE. This clonotype was counted ten times or more. The investigators amplified TCR beta CDR3 regions from RNA transcripts. Primed by the HTBI set, a first-round RT-PCR was run on the TCR CDR3. TCRdb ran MiXCR on the multiplex PCR reads and lists one entry per CDR3 protein. This table has hundreds of thousands of distinct CDR3 sequences, less than 15% appearing once.

V gene TRBV9 combines with J gene TRBJ2-3; D remains ambiguous. The TCR was taken from a woman between 18 and 30 years old with Graves' hyperthyroidism. The sequencing input was blood. CDR3 nucleotide sequence: TGTGCCAGCAGCGTAAAGACTGGCACAGATACGCAGTATTTT. Translating gives CASSVKTGTDTQYF.